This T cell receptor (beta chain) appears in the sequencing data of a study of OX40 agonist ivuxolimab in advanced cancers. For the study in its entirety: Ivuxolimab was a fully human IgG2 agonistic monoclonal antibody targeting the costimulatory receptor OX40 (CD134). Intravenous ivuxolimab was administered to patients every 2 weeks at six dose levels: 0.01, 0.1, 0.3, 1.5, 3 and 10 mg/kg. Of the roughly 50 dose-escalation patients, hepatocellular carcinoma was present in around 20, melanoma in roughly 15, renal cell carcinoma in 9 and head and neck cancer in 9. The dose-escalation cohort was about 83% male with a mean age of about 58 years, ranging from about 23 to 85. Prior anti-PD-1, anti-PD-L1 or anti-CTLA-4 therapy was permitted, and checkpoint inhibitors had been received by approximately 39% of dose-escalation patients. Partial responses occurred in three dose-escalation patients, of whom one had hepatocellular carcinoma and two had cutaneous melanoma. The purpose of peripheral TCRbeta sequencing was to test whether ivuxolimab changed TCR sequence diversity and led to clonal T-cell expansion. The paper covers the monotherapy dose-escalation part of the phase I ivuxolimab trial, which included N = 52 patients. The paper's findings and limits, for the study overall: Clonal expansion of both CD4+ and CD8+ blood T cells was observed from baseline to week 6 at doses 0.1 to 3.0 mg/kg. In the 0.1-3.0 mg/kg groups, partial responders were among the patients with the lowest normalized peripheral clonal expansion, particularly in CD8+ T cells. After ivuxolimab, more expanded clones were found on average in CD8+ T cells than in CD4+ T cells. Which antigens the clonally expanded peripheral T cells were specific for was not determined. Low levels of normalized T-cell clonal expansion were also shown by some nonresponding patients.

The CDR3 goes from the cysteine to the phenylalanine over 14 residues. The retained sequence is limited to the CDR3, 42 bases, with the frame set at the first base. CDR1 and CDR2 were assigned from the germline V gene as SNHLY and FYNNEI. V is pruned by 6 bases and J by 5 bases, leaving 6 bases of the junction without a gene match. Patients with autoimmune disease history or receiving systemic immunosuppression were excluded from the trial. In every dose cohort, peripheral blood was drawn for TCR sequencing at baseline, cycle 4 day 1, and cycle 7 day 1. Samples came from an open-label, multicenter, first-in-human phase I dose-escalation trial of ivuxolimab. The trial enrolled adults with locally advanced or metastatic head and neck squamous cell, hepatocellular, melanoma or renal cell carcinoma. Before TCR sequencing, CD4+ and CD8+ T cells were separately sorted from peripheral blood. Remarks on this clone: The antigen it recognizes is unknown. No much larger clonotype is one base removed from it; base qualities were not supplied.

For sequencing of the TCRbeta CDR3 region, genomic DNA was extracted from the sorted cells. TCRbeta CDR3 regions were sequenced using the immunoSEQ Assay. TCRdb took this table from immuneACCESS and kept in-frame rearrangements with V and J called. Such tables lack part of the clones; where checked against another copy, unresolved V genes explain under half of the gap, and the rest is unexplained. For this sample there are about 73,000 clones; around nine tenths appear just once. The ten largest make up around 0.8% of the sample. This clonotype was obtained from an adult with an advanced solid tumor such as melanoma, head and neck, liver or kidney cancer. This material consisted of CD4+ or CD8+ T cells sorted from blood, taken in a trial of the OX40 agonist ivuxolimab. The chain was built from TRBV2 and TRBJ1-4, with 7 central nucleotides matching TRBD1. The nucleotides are TGTGCCAGCAGAGTGGGACAGCCGAATGAAAAACTGTTTTTT. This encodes CASRVGQPNEKLFF.